This T cell receptor beta chain was identified during a study of T cells expressing NK-cell markers. This CDR3 comprises 12 residues. Following a re-call of the 5' RACE reads, TCRdb has one entry per CDR3 protein and lacks DNA. Its clone listing holds 400,000 or so distinct CDR3 sequences. Sequencing was done on a sample of blood T cells: a sorted CD56 or NKG2C T cell subset, CD4+ or CD8+ T cells, or bulk PBMC T cells (not recorded which). This sequence originates from a woman in her 50s in good health. The chain employs TRBV12-3 or TRBV12-4 and TRBJ2-5; TCRdb indicates TRBD1, and absent DNA this call remains unverified. CDR3 amino acids: CASSSQGETQYF.